The source of this T cell receptor beta chain is a study of cytomegalovirus exposure and HLA in healthy donors. General study points: It was reported in a later analysis that an Asian-associated ancestry cluster showed fewer N-insertions than the 666-donor mean. In vitro confirmation showed a few CMV-associated chains to be CMV antigen specific. Beyond CMV serostatus, there was no information to go on about immune exposure.

Germline-derived CDR1 and CDR2 are MNHNS and SASEGT. The CDR3 consists of 19 residues. V lost 2 bases to trimming and J lost 2 bases, with 22 bases between them. This clone was picked up one time. The antigen is unknown. Both 60 Vbeta primers and 13 Jbeta primers went into the PCR. The method was immunoSEQ multiplex PCR; TCRdb's version includes in-frame clones alone and lacks a portion of them. Of 100,000 or so clones listed, about three quarters were seen once; the top ten hold less than 3.5%. The rearrangement links TRBV6-1 to TRBJ2-1; tentative D call: TRBD1 (5 bases). The sequence was obtained from a female donor in good health and CMV-seronegative. The sequencing sample was made of PBMCs. CDR3 residues: CASSEKYDGERGTYNEQFF. The CDR3 nucleotides read TGTGCCAGCAGTGAAAAGTATGATGGCGAAAGGGGTACCTACAATGAGCAGTTCTTC.